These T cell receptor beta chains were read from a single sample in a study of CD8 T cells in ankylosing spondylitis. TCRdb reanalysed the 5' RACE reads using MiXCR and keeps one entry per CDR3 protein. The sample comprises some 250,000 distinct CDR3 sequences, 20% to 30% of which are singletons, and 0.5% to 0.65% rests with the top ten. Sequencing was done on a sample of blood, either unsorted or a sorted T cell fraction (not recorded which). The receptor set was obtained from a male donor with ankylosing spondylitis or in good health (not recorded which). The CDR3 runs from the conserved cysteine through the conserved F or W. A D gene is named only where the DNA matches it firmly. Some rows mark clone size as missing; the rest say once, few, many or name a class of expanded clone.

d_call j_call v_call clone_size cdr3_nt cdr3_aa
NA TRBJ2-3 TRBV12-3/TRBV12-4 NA TGTGCCAGCAGTGCCCGTATGACCACAGATACGCAGTATTTT CASSARMTTDTQYF
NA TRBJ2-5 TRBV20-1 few TGCAGTGCTAGAGTCTCCAGTGCGGAGACCCAGTACTTC CSARVSSAETQYF
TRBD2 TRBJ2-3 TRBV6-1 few TGTGCCAGCAGCAGCGGGGGGCTAAGCACAGATACGCAGTATTTT CASSSGGLSTDTQYF
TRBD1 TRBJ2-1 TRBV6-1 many TGTGCCAGCCAGGGACAGGGGTACAATGAGCAGTTCTTC CASQGQGYNEQFF
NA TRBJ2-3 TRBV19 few TGTGCCAGTACCCTGGGCTCTCCGGGCACAGATACGCAGTATTTT CASTLGSPGTDTQYF
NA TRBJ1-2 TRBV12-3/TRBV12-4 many TGTGCCAGCACTCTCAGGGGTTATGGCTACACCTTC CASTLRGYGYTF
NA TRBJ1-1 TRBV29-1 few TGCAGCGTTCAAACAGGGCGAGAAGCTTTCTTT CSVQTGREAFF
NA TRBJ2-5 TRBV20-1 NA TGCAGTGCCCGAGGGGACCGGGAGACCCAGTACTTC CSARGDRETQYF
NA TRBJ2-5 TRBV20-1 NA TGCAGTGCTAGAAGGGAGTTCGAAGAGACCCAGTACTTC CSARREFEETQYF
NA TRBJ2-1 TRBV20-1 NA TGCAGTGCGCCCGGAGACTTGGCGAGCTCCTACAATGAGCAGTTCTTC CSAPGDLASSYNEQFF
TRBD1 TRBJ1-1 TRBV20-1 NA TGCAGTGCTCCACCGTCCGGGACAGCGATTGAAGCTTTCTTT CSAPPSGTAIEAFF
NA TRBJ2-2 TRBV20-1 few TGCAGTGCTAGAGATATGGGGAGGTCCGGGGAGCTGTTTTTT CSARDMGRSGELFF
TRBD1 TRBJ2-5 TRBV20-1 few TGCAGTGCCCAAGACAGGGGGCTTCGGGAGACCCAGTACTTC CSAQDRGLRETQYF
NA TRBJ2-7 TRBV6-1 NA TGTGCCAGCAGTCGGGACGTGAACTCCTACGAGCAGTACTTC CASSRDVNSYEQYF
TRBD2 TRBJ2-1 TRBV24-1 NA TGTGCCACCAGTGATTCCTTGACTAGCGGGGGCCACAATGAGCAGTTCTTC CATSDSLTSGGHNEQFF
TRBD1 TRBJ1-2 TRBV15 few TGTGCCACCAGCGGGGGGACAGGGGGAGTCTATGGCTACACCTTC CATSGGTGGVYGYTF
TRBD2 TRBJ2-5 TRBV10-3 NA TGTGCCATCAGTGAGGGACTAGCGGTTAAGGAGACCCAGTACTTC CAISEGLAVKETQYF
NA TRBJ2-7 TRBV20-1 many TGCAGTGCTAGAGATGACGCCTACGAGCAGTACTTC CSARDDAYEQYF